This TCR beta chain comes out of a study of brain T cells in children with intractable seizures. Time point: blood from clinic visit 5 months post-surgery; TSC patient then seizure free. With regard to this clone: At one end the junction does not follow the germline gene, possibly because of a read error.

Sequencing used immunoSEQ multiplex PCR; TCRdb keeps in-frame clones, though not all of them. The profile shows a few hundred thousand clones, more than 85% of them singletons. Germline V gene sequence: CDR1 MNHNS, CDR2 SASEGT. There are 13 residues in the CDR3. The chain couples TRBV6-1 to TRBJ2-1; unclear D gene. The TCR originated in a boy under three years old with tuberous sclerosis and intractable seizures. The sequences come from peripheral blood, collected about 5 months after surgery. The CDR3 DNA is TGTGCCAGCGGTGACCTCGCCCTTTTGGAGCAGTTCTTC. Encoded protein: CASGDLALLEQFF.